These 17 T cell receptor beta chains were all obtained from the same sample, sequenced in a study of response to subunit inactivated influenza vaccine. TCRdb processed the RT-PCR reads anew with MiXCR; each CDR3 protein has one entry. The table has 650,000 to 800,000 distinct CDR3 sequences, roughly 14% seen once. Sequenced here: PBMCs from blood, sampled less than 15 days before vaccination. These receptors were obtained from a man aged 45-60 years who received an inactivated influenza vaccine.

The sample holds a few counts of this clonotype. The DNA for the CDR3 is TGTGCCACCAGTGACACGTCCTTTGGCTACACCTTC. Encoded protein: CATSDTSFGYTF. The V call is TRBV24-1, the J call TRBJ1-2; no clear D gene. The CDR3 runs 12 residues. Trimming pared 4 bases from V and 7 bases from J, leaving 9 bases between. The germline gives CDR1 KGHDR, CDR2 SFDVKD.

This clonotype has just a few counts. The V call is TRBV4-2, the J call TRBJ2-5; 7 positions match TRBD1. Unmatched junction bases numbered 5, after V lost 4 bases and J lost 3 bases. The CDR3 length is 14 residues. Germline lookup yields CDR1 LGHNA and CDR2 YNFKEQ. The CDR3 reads CASSLGQKEETQYF. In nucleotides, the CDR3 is TGTGCCAGCAGCCTGGGACAGAAAGAAGAGACCCAGTACTTC.

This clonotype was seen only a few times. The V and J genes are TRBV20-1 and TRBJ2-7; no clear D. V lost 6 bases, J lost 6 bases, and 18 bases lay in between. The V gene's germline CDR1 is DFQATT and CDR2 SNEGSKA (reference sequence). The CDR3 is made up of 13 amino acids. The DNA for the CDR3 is TGCAGTGCCCCACTAACAGCCCTCCCCGAGCAGTACTTC. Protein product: CSAPLTALPEQYF.

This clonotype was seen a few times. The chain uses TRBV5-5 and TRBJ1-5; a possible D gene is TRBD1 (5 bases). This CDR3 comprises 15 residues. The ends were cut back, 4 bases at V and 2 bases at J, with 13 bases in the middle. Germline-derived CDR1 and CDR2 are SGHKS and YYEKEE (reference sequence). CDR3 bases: TGTGCCAGCAGCCCGGGACCCGGGGGCAATCAGCCCCAGCATTTT. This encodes CASSPGPGGNQPQHF.

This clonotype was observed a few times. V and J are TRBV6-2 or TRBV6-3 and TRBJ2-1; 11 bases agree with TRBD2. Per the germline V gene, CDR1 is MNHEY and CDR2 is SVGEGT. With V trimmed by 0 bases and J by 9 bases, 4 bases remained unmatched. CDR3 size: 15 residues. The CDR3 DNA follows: TGTGCCAGCAGTTACTCCCTAGCGGGAGGTGGTGAGCAGTTCTTC. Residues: CASSYSLAGGGEQFF.

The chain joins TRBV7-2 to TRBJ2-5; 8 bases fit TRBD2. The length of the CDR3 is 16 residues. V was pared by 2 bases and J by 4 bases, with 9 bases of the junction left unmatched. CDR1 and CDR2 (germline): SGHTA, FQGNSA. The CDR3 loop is CASSLSSGSGGETQYF. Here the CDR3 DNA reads TGTGCCAGCAGCTTAAGCAGCGGGAGCGGGGGAGAGACCCAGTACTTC.

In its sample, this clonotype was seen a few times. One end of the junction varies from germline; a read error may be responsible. CDR3: CACSGGTDTQYF. The CDR3, as DNA: TGTGCCTGCAGCGGGGGCACAGATACGCAGTATTTT. V is TRBV12-3 or TRBV12-4 and J is TRBJ2-3, with 7 bases lining up with TRBD2. The CDR3 spans 12 residues.

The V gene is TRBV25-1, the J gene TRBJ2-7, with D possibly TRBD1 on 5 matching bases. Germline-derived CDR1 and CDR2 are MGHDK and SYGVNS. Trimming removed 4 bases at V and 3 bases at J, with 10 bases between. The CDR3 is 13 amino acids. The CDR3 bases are TGTGCCAGCAGTGCGGACATTTACTACGAGCAGTACTTC. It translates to CASSADIYYEQYF.

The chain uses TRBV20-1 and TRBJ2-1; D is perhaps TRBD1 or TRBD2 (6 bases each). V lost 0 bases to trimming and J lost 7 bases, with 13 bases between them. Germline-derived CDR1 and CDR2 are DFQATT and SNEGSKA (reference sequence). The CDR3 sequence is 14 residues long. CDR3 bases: TGCAGTGCTAGAGATCCGAGGGGGGCGAATGAGCAGTTCTTC. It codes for CSARDPRGANEQFF.

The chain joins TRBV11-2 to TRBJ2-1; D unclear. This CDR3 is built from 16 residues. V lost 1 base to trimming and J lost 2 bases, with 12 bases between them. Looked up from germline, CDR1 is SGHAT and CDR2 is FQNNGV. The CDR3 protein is CASSLARNPAYNEQFF. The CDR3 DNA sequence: TGTGCCAGCAGCTTAGCAAGGAACCCAGCCTACAATGAGCAGTTCTTC.

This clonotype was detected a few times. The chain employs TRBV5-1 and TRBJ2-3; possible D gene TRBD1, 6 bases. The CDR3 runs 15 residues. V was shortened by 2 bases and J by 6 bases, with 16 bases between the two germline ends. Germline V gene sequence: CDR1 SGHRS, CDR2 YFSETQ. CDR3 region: CASSFWTPTGDTQYF. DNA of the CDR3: TGCGCCAGCAGCTTTTGGACCCCCACAGGGGATACGCAGTATTTT.

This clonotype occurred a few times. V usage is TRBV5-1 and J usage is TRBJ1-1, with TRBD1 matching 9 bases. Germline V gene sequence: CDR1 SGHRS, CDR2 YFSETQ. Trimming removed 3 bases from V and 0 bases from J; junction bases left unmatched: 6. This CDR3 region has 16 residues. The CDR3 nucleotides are TGCGCCAGCAGCTCGGACAGGGGCCTCATGAACACTGAAGCTTTCTTT. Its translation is CASSSDRGLMNTEAFF.

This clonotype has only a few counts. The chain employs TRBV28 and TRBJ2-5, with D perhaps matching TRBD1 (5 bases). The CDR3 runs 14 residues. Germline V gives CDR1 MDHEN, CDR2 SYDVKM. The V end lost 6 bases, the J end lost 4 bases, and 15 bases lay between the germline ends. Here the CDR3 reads CASRVGRARETQYF. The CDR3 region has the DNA TGTGCCAGCAGGGTGGGCAGGGCAAGAGAGACCCAGTACTTC.

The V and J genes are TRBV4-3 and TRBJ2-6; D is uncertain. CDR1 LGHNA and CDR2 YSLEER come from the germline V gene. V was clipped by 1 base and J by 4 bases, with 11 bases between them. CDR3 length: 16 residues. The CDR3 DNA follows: TGCGCCAGCAGCCAAGCACACCAAACCGGGGCCAACGTCCTGACTTTC. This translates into CASSQAHQTGANVLTF.

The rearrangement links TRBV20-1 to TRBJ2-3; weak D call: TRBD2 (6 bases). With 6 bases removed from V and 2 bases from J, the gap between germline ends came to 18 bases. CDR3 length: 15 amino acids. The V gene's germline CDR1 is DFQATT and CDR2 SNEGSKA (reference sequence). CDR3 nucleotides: TGCAGTGCCACCCCAGAGGGAGGAAACACAGATACGCAGTATTTT. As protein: CSATPEGGNTDTQYF.

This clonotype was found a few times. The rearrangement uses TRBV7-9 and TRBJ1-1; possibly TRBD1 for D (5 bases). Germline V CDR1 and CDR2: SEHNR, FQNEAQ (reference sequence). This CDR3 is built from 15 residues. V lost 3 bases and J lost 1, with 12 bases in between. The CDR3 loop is CASSFSGGSNTEAFF. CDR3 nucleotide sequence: TGTGCCAGCAGCTTCAGCGGGGGATCGAACACTGAAGCTTTCTTT.

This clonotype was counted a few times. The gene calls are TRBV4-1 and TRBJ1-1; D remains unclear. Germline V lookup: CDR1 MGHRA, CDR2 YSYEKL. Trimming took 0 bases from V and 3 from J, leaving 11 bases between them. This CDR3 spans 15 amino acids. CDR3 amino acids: CASSQDLGGDTEAFF. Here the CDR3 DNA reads TGCGCCAGCAGCCAAGATCTCGGTGGGGACACTGAAGCTTTCTTT.